Following are 19 T cell receptor beta chains from one sample sequenced in a study of monozygotic twins with inflammatory bowel disease (dated by TCRdb to between 2018 and 2021). Libraries came from 5' RACE. These reads were obtained on an Illumina HiSeq 2500. TCRdb reprocessed the public reads and reports one entry per CDR3 protein sequence, without DNA. This sample's table has entries for over 200,000 distinct CDR3 sequences. 1.6% of the sample lies in the top ten. Sample: blood. The receptor source for this set is a human donor with ulcerative colitis or Crohn's disease, or a healthy co-twin of an affected twin (not recorded which).

This rearrangement joins TRBV12-3 or TRBV12-4 to TRBJ2-7; without DNA, the TCRdb call of TRBD1 cannot be checked. The CDR3 loop spans 16 amino acids. Here the CDR3 reads CASSRPRAPSSYEQYF.

The chain combines TRBV6-1 with TRBJ2-7; TCRdb designates TRBD1, a call that cannot be tested without DNA. CDR3 length equals 13 residues. From germline, CDR1 is MNHNS and CDR2 SASEGT. CDR3 region: CASRPGVYYEQYF.

V gene TRBV18 combines with J gene TRBJ2-7. The CDR3 is 13 residues long. Germline assignment: CDR1 KGHSH and CDR2 LQKENI. CDR3 loop: CASSVTEPYEQYF.

V usage is TRBV5-6 and J usage is TRBJ1-5. There are 15 residues in the CDR3. Germline V gives CDR1 SGHDT, CDR2 YYEEEE. This chain's CDR3 is CASSLGGVSGQPQHF.

The chain couples TRBV7-8 to TRBJ1-1; without DNA, the TCRdb call of TRBD1 cannot be checked. The germline V gene encodes CDR1 SGHVS and CDR2 FQNEAQ. The length of the CDR3 is 20 residues. The CDR3 here is CASSLRQGASRRVSNTEAFF.

J is TRBJ2-5 and V is TRBV5-6. The CDR3 loop spans 13 amino acids. Germline CDR1 is SGHDT and CDR2 is YYEEEE. The CDR3 sequence: CASSTGIQETQYF. Combining the CDR3 with reference TRBV5-6 and TRBJ2-5 gives the whole variable domain DAGVTQSPTHLIKTRGQQVTLRCSPKSGHDTVSWYQQALGQGPQFIFQYYEEEERQRGNFPDRFSGHQFPNYSSELNVNALLLGDSALYLCASSTGIQETQYFGPGTRLLVL.

The V call is TRBV6-5, the J call TRBJ2-7; the TRBD1 assignment by TCRdb is unverifiable without DNA. CDR1 MNHEY and CDR2 SVGAGI come from the germline V gene. The CDR3 covers 16 residues. CDR3 loop: CASSSSGTGWTYEQYF.

This chain joins TRBV7-6 and TRBJ2-7; TCRdb's D call of TRBD1 is untestable without DNA. The CDR3 totals 15 residues. Looked up from germline, CDR1 is SGHVS and CDR2 is FNYEAQ. The CDR3 sequence is CASSRYGTGGYEQYF.

This chain links TRBV15 with TRBJ2-5. There are 13 residues in the CDR3. The V gene's germline CDR1 is LNHNV and CDR2 YYDKDF (reference sequence). This CDR3 reads CATSRGWRETQYF. Drawing the rest from reference TRBV15 and TRBJ2-5, the complete variable domain is DAMVIQNPRYQVTQFGKPVTLSCSQTLNHNVMYWYQQKSSQAPKLLFHYYDKDFNNEADTPDNFQSRRPNTSFCFLDIRSPGLGDTAMYLCATSRGWRETQYFGPGTRLLVL.

The chain uses TRBV5-8 and TRBJ2-3. Germline-derived CDR1 and CDR2 are SGHTS and YDEGEE. This CDR3 is 12 amino acids long. Here the CDR3 reads CASSSQADTQYF.

The rearrangement links TRBV7-2 to TRBJ1-4; TCRdb indicates TRBD1, and absent DNA this call remains unverified. CDR1 is SGHTA, CDR2 FQGNSA, per germline. CDR3 length: 14 residues. This chain's CDR3 is CASSFSNPRGKLFF.

This chain joins TRBV11-2 and TRBJ2-7; TCRdb indicates TRBD1, and absent DNA this call remains unverified. The CDR3 spans 18 residues. In germline, CDR1 is SGHAT, CDR2 FQNNGV. CDR3 sequence reads: CASSQHPGQGVRAYEQYF.

CDR3 sequence reads: CATSDRDYNEQFF. The V gene is TRBV24-1, the J gene TRBJ2-1; TCRdb proposes TRBD1, but this gene call is untestable without DNA. The CDR3 runs to 13 residues. Germline-derived CDR1 and CDR2 are KGHDR and SFDVKD.

The chain employs TRBV7-6 and TRBJ1-1. The CDR3 has 13 amino acids. Germline loops: CDR1 SGHVS, CDR2 FNYEAQ. The CDR3: CASSSQENTEAFF.

The V call is TRBV5-4, the J call TRBJ1-2; lacking DNA, the TRBD1 call made by TCRdb goes unchecked. The CDR3 is 13 residues long. Germline CDR1 is SGHNT and CDR2 is YYREEE (reference sequence). CDR3 loop: CASSPRTGEGYTF.

This rearrangement joins TRBV12-3 or TRBV12-4 to TRBJ1-2; TCRdb's D call of TRBD1 is untestable without DNA. CDR3 length: 13 residues. Here the CDR3 reads CASSLQGPSGYTF.

The chain has TRBV24-1 and TRBJ2-7; TCRdb gives TRBD1 as the D gene, but with no DNA this cannot be confirmed. Germline V gene data show CDR1 as KGHDR and CDR2 as SFDVKD. There are 16 residues in the CDR3. CDR3 sequence reads: CATSDTQGPSTYEQYF.

V and J are TRBV6-5 and TRBJ1-5; with no DNA, the TCRdb D assignment of TRBD1 cannot be verified. There are 16 residues in the CDR3. The germline V gene has CDR1 MNHEY and CDR2 SVGAGI. The CDR3 loop is CASSYIRDREDQPQHF.

This chain connects TRBV10-3 to TRBJ2-5; without DNA, the TCRdb call of TRBD1 cannot be checked. This CDR3 is built from 14 residues. Germline loops: CDR1 ENHRY, CDR2 SYGVKD. CDR3 sequence reads: CAISESVGVETQYF.